This TCR beta chain was profiled in a study of breast tumors, draining lymph nodes, adjacent tissues. Trimming cost V 3 bases and J 3 bases, with 10 bases left between them. Germline CDR1 SGHKS, CDR2 YYEKEE (reference sequence). This CDR3 is 13 amino acids long. TCRdb re-analysed the multiplex PCR reads in MiXCR, keeping a single row per CDR3 protein. Among 150,000 to 200,000 distinct CDR3 sequences listed, approximately 30% were seen once. Ten or more counts support this clonotype. Axillary draining lymph nodes of breast cancer patients supplied the node samples. The sequence was collected from a female donor with breast cancer. Some clones in this sample may be carry-over from other donors' samples. The V gene is TRBV5-5, the J gene TRBJ2-7; D ambiguous. The sequenced sample was axillary lymph node tissue. The CDR3 DNA follows: TGTGCCAGCAGCTCCGGGCCGTTCTACGAGCAGTACTTC. Translated, it gives CASSSGPFYEQYF.